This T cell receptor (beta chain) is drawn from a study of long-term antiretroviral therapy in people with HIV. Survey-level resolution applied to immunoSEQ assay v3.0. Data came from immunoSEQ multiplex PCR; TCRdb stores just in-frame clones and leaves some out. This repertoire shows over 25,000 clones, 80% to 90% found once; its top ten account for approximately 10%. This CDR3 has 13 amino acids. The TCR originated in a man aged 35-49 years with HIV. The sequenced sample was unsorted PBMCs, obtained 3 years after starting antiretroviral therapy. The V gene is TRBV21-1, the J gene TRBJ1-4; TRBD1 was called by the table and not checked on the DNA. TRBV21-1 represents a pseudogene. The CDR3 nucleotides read TGTGCCAGCAGCAAAGGGGGGCAGAGGGAACTGTTTTTT. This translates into CASSKGGQRELFF.